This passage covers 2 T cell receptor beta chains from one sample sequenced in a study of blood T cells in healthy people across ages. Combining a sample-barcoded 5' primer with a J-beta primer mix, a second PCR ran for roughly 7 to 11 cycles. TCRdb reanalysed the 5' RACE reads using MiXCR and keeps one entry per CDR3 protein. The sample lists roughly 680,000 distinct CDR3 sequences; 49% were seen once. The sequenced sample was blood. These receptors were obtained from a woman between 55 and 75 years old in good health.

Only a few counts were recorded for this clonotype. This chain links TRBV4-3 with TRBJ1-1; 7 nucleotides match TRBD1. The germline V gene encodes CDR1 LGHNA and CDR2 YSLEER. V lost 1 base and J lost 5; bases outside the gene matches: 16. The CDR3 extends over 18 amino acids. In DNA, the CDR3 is TGCGCCAGCAGCCAAGGCCCCCAACTAACAGGGGTGGGTACTGAAGCTTTCTTT. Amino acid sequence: CASSQGPQLTGVGTEAFF.

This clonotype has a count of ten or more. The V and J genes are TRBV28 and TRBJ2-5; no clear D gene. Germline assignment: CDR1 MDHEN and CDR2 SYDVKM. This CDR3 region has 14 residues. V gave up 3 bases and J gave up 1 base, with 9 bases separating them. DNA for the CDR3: TGTGCCAGCAGTTTGTCAGTCGCCCAAGAGACCCAGTACTTC. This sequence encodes CASSLSVAQETQYF.